Presented here are 25 T cell receptor beta chains from one specimen sequenced in a study of patients and donors after allogeneic stem cell transplantation. In TCRdb, the RT-PCR reads were re-called with MiXCR into one record per CDR3 protein. The data contain about 960,000 distinct CDR3 sequences, under 20% of them singletons. The sample comprised blood, either unsorted or a sorted T cell fraction (not recorded which). The receptor source for this set is a human donor who was either an allogeneic HSCT recipient or a stem cell or donor lymphocyte infusion donor (not recorded which). It is not recorded whose cells these are; they may come from a transplant donor.

The chain links TRBV4-3 to TRBJ2-7, with D perhaps matching TRBD1 or TRBD2 (6 bases each). This CDR3 is 16 amino acids long. Germline V CDR1 and CDR2: LGHNA, YSLEER. V lost 0 bases to trimming and J lost 2 bases, with 14 bases between them. The CDR3 DNA follows: TGCGCCAGCAGCCAAGATGGGTTTAGGGGGGCCTACGAGCAGTACTTC. It specifies CASSQDGFRGAYEQYF.

The chain couples TRBV6-2 or TRBV6-3 to TRBJ2-2, with D possibly being TRBD2 (5 bases). The germline V and J ends were trimmed by 2 bases and 0 bases, with 7 bases remaining between them. CDR1 MNHEY and CDR2 SVGEGT come from the germline V gene. There are 15 residues in the CDR3. CDR3 sequence reads: CASSYEGTNTGELFF. The CDR3 DNA is TGTGCCAGCAGTTACGAGGGAACGAACACCGGGGAGCTGTTTTTT.

The chain employs TRBV27 and TRBJ2-5; D perhaps matches TRBD2 (5 bases). The CDR3 totals 13 residues. V was pared by 2 bases and J by 6 bases, with 10 bases between. Looked up from germline, CDR1 is MNHEY and CDR2 is SMNVEV (reference sequence). CDR3 bases: TGTGCCAGCAGTTTAAAGACTACTCAGACCCAGTACTTC. Residues: CASSLKTTQTQYF.

This clonotype has just a few counts. V is TRBV4-1 and J is TRBJ2-2; D not certain. CDR3 length: 14 amino acids. Trimming removed 5 bases from V and 5 bases from J, with 12 bases in between. Germline-derived CDR1 and CDR2 are MGHRA and YSYEKL. Here the CDR3 reads CASSVTTLTGELFF. Here the CDR3 DNA reads TGCGCCAGCAGCGTAACGACACTTACCGGGGAGCTGTTTTTT.

V is TRBV3-1 and J is TRBJ2-1; 7 bases map to TRBD2. The CDR3 has 18 residues. Germline V gives CDR1 LGHDT, CDR2 YNNKEL (reference sequence). J gave up 1 base and V 2 bases, and 11 bases lay outside the gene matches. The CDR3 sequence: CASSQRSGGSLSYNEQFF. The CDR3 nucleotides read TGTGCCAGCAGCCAAAGGAGCGGCGGGAGTCTTTCCTACAATGAGCAGTTCTTC.

This clonotype was seen a handful of times. The chain combines TRBV12-3 or TRBV12-4 with TRBJ2-7; TRBD1 agrees at 9 bases. The CDR3 spans 14 residues. V was clipped by 4 bases and J by 6 bases; unmatched bases: 7. The CDR3 DNA reads TGTGCCAGCAGTTCCGGGACAGGGATCCCCGAGCAGTACTTC. The encoded protein is CASSSGTGIPEQYF.

J is TRBJ2-1 and V is TRBV7-2; TRBD2 matches 8 bases. There are 16 residues in the CDR3. Germline lookup yields CDR1 SGHTA and CDR2 FQGNSA. V shed 0 bases and J 5 bases; nucleotides not matched to a gene: 6. CDR3 DNA sequence: TGTGCCAGCAGCTTAGCAGCGGGAGCTCTCGACAATGAGCAGTTCTTC. This translates into CASSLAAGALDNEQFF.

The V call is TRBV12-3 or TRBV12-4, the J call TRBJ1-3; 7 bases align to TRBD1. CDR3 length equals 15 residues. V dropped 6 bases and J dropped 6; count of bases not matched to a gene: 11. This chain's CDR3 is CASRETGTGSNTIYF. The CDR3 bases are TGTGCCAGCAGGGAGACAGGGACGGGGTCAAACACCATATATTTT.

The V gene is TRBV5-1, the J gene TRBJ2-7; D may be TRBD2 (6 bases). CDR1 SGHRS and CDR2 YFSETQ come from the germline V gene. CDR3 size: 15 residues. V gave up 4 bases and J gave up 3 bases, with 17 bases separating them. DNA of the CDR3: TGCGCCAGCAGCGGCGATGGGAGGACACGCTACGAGCAGTACTTC. Translated, it gives CASSGDGRTRYEQYF.

This clonotype was picked up a small number of times. The chain recombines TRBV4-3 with TRBJ2-4; D could derive from TRBD1 or TRBD2 (5 bases each). CDR3 size: 19 residues. The V and J ends lost 3 bases and 0 bases respectively, with 21 bases between them. Germline values: CDR1 LGHNA, CDR2 YSLEER. The CDR3 is CASSQVSGIRDLAKNIQYF. In DNA, the CDR3 is TGCGCCAGCAGCCAGGTATCCGGGATTCGGGACCTAGCCAAAAACATTCAGTACTTC.

This clonotype turned up a few times. This chain joins TRBV18 and TRBJ2-5; D gene uncertain. Germline V gene sequence: CDR1 KGHSH, CDR2 LQKENI. V gave up 2 bases and J gave up 5 bases, with 9 bases separating them. The CDR3 runs to 13 residues. CDR3 in DNA: TGTGCCAGCTCACCAAGCGCGCGGGAGACCCAGTACTTC. It is translated as CASSPSARETQYF.

This clonotype was counted ten times or more. The rearrangement uses TRBV7-3 and TRBJ1-1; 7 bases map to TRBD1. V lost 4 bases to trimming and J lost 7 bases; unmatched junction nucleotides: 6. CDR3 length: 13 amino acids. Germline V gives CDR1 SGHTA, CDR2 FQGTGA. DNA for the CDR3: TGTGCCAGCAGCTCCGACAGGGATAGTGAAGCTTTCTTT. Residues: CASSSDRDSEAFF.

The chain employs TRBV5-1 and TRBJ1-2; 10 bases are a match to TRBD1. Trimming took 1 base from V and 7 from J; bases not matched to a gene: 7. CDR1 is SGHRS and CDR2 is YFSETQ in the germline V gene. This CDR3 spans 15 amino acids. This CDR3 reads CASSLIGQGDSGYTF. The CDR3 DNA reads as TGCGCCAGCAGCTTGATTGGACAGGGGGATAGTGGCTACACCTTC.

J is TRBJ1-5 and V is TRBV20-1; TRBD1 matches 10 bases. The CDR3 contains 17 residues. CDR1 is DFQATT, CDR2 SNEGSKA, per germline (reference sequence). With 3 bases clipped from V and 2 bases from J, the junction kept 10 bases outside the gene matches. The CDR3, as DNA: TGCAGTGCTAGTCGGGACAGGGGTACGCGGGGCAATCAGCCCCAGCATTTT. Translating it yields CSASRDRGTRGNQPQHF.

The chain links TRBV7-9 to TRBJ1-5; the D gene is possibly TRBD1 (6 bases). V lost 0 bases and J 0 bases, leaving 9 bases between the germline ends. Germline CDR1 is SEHNR and CDR2 is FQNEAQ (reference sequence). CDR3 length equals 16 residues. Here the CDR3 DNA reads TGTGCCAGCAGCTTAGCGGGGGGCTATAGCAATCAGCCCCAGCATTTT. As protein: CASSLAGGYSNQPQHF.

The chain carries TRBV20-1 and TRBJ2-1; 8 bases match TRBD2. Germline V gene data show CDR1 as DFQATT and CDR2 as SNEGSKA (reference sequence). V shed 6 bases, J shed 8 bases, and the junction held 9 bases outside the gene matches. The CDR3 runs to 13 residues. In DNA, the CDR3 is TGCAGTGCCCCCGGGGGGGACCGGGATGAGCAGTTCTTC. Protein product: CSAPGGDRDEQFF.

This clonotype was seen repeatedly, ten times or more. The V gene is TRBV12-3 or TRBV12-4, the J gene TRBJ1-1, with D possibly being TRBD1 (5 bases). CDR3 length: 14 amino acids. V was shortened by 6 bases and J by 0 bases, with 11 bases between the two germline ends. CDR3 residues: CASSEQALNTEAFF. As DNA, the CDR3 is TGTGCCAGCAGCGAACAGGCCTTGAACACTGAAGCTTTCTTT.

This clonotype was counted a few times. The chain employs TRBV6-2 or TRBV6-3 and TRBJ2-7; no clear D. The CDR3 has 14 amino acids. CDR1 and CDR2 (germline): MNHEY, SVGEGT. Between the trimmed V and J ends, which lost 9 bases and 3 bases, there was a span of 18 bases. The CDR3 here is CASFDRAESYEQYF. The CDR3 DNA reads TGTGCCAGTTTCGACCGGGCAGAGAGCTACGAGCAGTACTTC.

Only a few counts were recorded for this clonotype. V and J are TRBV19 and TRBJ2-5; 7 positions agree with TRBD2. This CDR3 is 15 amino acids long. CDR1 LNHDA and CDR2 SQIVND come from the germline V gene (reference sequence). The V and J ends lost 3 bases and 5 bases, in that order; junction bases with no gene match: 9. The CDR3 reads CASSIMSGAVETQYF. DNA for the CDR3: TGTGCCAGTAGTATTATGAGCGGGGCTGTGGAGACCCAGTACTTC.

There are many counts of this clonotype. The chain combines TRBV12-3 or TRBV12-4 with TRBJ1-5; TRBD1 matches at 9 bases. This CDR3 comprises 17 residues. Unmatched junction bases numbered 15, after V lost 5 bases and J lost 7 bases. The CDR3 sequence: CASSRSGTGRGGQPQHF. The CDR3 coding sequence is TGTGCCAGCAGTCGTTCCGGGACAGGGCGCGGGGGGCAGCCCCAGCATTTT.

The V and J genes are TRBV30 and TRBJ2-7, with D possibly TRBD2 on 5 matching bases. The CDR3 consists of 13 residues. Trimming took 0 bases from V and 7 from J, leaving 13 bases between them. Looked up from germline, CDR1 is GTSNPN and CDR2 is SVGIG (reference sequence). CDR3 sequence (DNA): TGTGCCTGGAGTGTACCCGGGGATTGGGAGCAGTACTTC. As protein: CAWSVPGDWEQYF. The full variable domain, completed using reference TRBV30 and TRBJ2-7, is SQTIHQWPATLVQPVGSPLSLECTVEGTSNPNLYWYRQAAGRGLQLLFYSVGIGQISSEVPQNLSASRPQDRQFILSSKKLLLSDSGFYLCAWSVPGDWEQYFGPGTRLTVT.

This clonotype was counted between two and nine times. The J gene is TRBJ2-3, the V gene TRBV7-9; D might be TRBD1 (5 bases). V shed 2 bases and J shed 6 bases, with 12 bases lying between them. Germline-derived CDR1 and CDR2 are SEHNR and FQNEAQ (reference sequence). The CDR3 loop spans 14 amino acids. CDR3 bases: TGTGCCAGCAGCTTAAAAGGGGCCGGGGATACGCAGTATTTT. Amino acids: CASSLKGAGDTQYF.

This clonotype has just a few counts. The chain links TRBV5-5 to TRBJ2-5; D is unresolved. The ends were cut back, 2 bases at V and 5 bases at J, with 13 bases in the middle. The CDR3 length is 14 residues. The germline V gene has CDR1 SGHKS and CDR2 YYEKEE (reference sequence). In nucleotides, the CDR3 is TGTGCCAGCAGCTTTCGGACGGAAGGGGAGACCCAGTACTTC. Its protein is CASSFRTEGETQYF.

This clonotype has a count of ten or more. The V call is TRBV7-9, the J call TRBJ2-3; TRBD1 agrees at 8 bases. This CDR3 contains 15 residues. V was pared by 5 bases and J by 1 base, with 5 bases of the junction left unmatched. Germline CDR1 SEHNR, CDR2 FQNEAQ (reference sequence). In DNA, the CDR3 is TGTGCCAGCAGCCCTAGGACAGGGCGCACAGATACGCAGTATTTT. Its translation is CASSPRTGRTDTQYF.

The rearrangement links TRBV25-1 to TRBJ2-6; 9 bases match TRBD1. CDR1 MGHDK and CDR2 SYGVNS come from the germline V gene. V lost 5 bases and J lost 4; bases outside the gene matches: 15. This CDR3 spans 19 amino acids. The CDR3 here is CASSNTFPRTGVGANVLTF. CDR3 sequence (DNA): TGTGCCAGCAGTAATACCTTCCCTCGGACAGGGGTCGGGGCCAACGTCCTGACTTTC.